This T cell receptor beta chain was found in a study of T-cell reconstitution after alpha-beta-depleted transplantation in children. Unique molecular identifiers were incorporated during preparation of the TCRbeta library. TCRdb re-derived calls from the PCR reads in MiXCR, one entry per CDR3 protein. There are roughly 400,000 distinct CDR3 sequences in the sample; around 20% occur only once, and 3.5% to 4% lies in the top ten. The germline V and J ends were trimmed by 3 bases and 7 bases, with 24 bases remaining between them. From germline, CDR1 is DFQATT and CDR2 SNEGSKA (reference sequence). This CDR3 is 17 amino acids long. This clonotype occurred a few times.

The gene calls are TRBV20-1 and TRBJ2-2; weak D call: TRBD2 (6 bases). The clonotype was recovered from a human donor who donated a stem cell graft to a child with acute myeloid leukemia. Sequencing used PBMCs from the stem cell graft donor, obtained from the stem cell graft. In DNA form, the CDR3 reads TGCAGTGCTAGCCGGTCTTACGGGAGAACTGGTGGCGGGGAGCTGTTTTTT. Its protein is CSASRSYGRTGGGELFF.